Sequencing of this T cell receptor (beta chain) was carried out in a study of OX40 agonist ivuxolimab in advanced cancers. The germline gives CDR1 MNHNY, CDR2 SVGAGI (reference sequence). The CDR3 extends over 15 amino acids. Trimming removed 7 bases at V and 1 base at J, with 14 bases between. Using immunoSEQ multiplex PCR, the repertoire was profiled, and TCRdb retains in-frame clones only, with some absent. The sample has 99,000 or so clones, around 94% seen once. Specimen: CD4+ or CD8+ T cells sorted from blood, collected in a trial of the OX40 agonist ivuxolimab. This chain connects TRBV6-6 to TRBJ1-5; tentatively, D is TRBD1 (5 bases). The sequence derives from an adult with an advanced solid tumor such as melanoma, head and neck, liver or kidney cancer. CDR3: CASTRGEWSNQPQHF. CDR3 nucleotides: TGTGCCAGCACCCGGGGGGAGTGGAGCAATCAGCCCCAGCATTTT.